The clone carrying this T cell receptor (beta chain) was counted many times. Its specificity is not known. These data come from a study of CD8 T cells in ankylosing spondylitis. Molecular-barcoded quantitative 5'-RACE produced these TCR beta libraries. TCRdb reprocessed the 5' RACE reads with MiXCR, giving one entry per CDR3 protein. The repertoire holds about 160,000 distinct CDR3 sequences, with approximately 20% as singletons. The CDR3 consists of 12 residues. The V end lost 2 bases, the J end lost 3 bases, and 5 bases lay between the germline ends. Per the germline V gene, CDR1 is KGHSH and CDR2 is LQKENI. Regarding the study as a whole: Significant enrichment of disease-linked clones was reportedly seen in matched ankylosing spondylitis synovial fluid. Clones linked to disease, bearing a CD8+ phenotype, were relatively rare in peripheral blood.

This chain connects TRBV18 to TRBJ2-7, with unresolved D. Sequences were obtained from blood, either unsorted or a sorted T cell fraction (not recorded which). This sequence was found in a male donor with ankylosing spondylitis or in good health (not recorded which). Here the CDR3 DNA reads TGTGCCAGCTCACCAGTGGACTACGAGCAGTACTTC. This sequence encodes CASSPVDYEQYF.